The TCR beta chain described here comes from a study of radiotherapy plus CTLA-4 blockade in lung cancer. About the study: Disease control was achieved by approximately 32% of patients, and objective responses by 15% to 20%.

Using immunoSEQ multiplex PCR, the repertoire was profiled, and TCRdb retains in-frame clones only, with some absent. Found here are about 88,000 clones, less than 80% of them singletons; the top ten hold around 15%. The CDR3 contains 15 residues. V dropped 3 bases and J dropped 0; count of bases not matched to a gene: 5. Per the germline V gene, CDR1 is SGDLS and CDR2 is YYNGEE. CTLA-4 blockade using ipilimumab, together with focal radiation, was received by patients with chemo-refractory metastatic non-small-cell lung cancer. This clone has only a few counts. Its antigen is not known. Findings and caveats of the study: Interferon-beta, together with early blood T cell clone dynamics, reportedly best predicted response. Tumor-origin TCR clones grew in blood after radiotherapy plus ipilimumab.

The source is a human donor with non-small cell lung cancer that progressed on radiotherapy plus ipilimumab. The V gene is TRBV9, the J gene TRBJ2-7; 8 bases agree with TRBD1. The material sequenced was peripheral blood, taken from a patient treated with radiotherapy plus ipilimumab. For the CDR3, the DNA is TGTGCCAGCAGCGGGGGGGACAGGAGCTCCTACGAGCAGTACTTC. It translates to CASSGGDRSSYEQYF.